A single sample is the source of the 29 T cell receptor beta chains below, sequenced in a study of CD8+CD57+ T cells in acquired aplastic anemia. By flow cytometry, patients selected for sequencing had shown an expansion of CD8+CD57+ cells. The template used for profiling TCR beta VDJ and CDR3 was genomic DNA. From the reads, TCRdb called clonotypes with MiXCR, one entry per CDR3 protein. The table records 150,000 or so distinct CDR3 sequences, roughly 43% of them present only once. The sample comprised sorted CD4+, CD8+, or CD8+CD57+ T cells (not recorded which) from PBMCs. These receptor sequences come from a human donor with aplastic anemia.

This clonotype occurred many times. This chain uses TRBV6-5 with TRBJ1-5; possible D gene TRBD1, 5 bases. This CDR3 region has 13 residues. With 0 bases removed from V and 7 bases from J, the gap between germline ends came to 7 bases. The V gene's germline CDR1 is MNHEY and CDR2 SVGAGI. The CDR3 here is CASSYSGVQPQHF. In DNA form, the CDR3 reads TGTGCCAGCAGTTACTCGGGGGTACAGCCCCAGCATTTT.

Comment on this clonotype: Given the absence of the conserved phenylalanine or tryptophan at the CDR3 end, a read error is likely. The chain links TRBV29-1 to TRBJ2-1; unclear D gene. Between the trimmed V and J ends, which lost 6 bases and 10 bases, there was a span of 16 bases. The CDR3 sequence is 12 residues long. Per the germline V gene, CDR1 is SQVTM and CDR2 is ANQGSEA. The CDR3 DNA reads TGCAGCGTGCTGACCCCTGGTGGGGAGCAGTTCTCC. It codes for CSVLTPGGEQFS.

At least ten counts were recorded for this clonotype. This chain links TRBV5-4 with TRBJ2-7, with 9 bases that match TRBD1. The CDR3 is 15 residues long. The trim removed 4 bases at V and 6 bases at J, leaving 11 bases unmatched. Germline loops: CDR1 SGHNT, CDR2 YYREEE (reference sequence). CDR3 loop: CASSGRPGQGAEQYF. The CDR3 coding sequence is TGTGCCAGCAGCGGCCGCCCGGGACAGGGCGCCGAGCAGTACTTC. Based on the CDR3 plus reference TRBV5-4 and TRBJ2-7, the full variable domain is ETGVTQSPTHLIKTRGQQVTLRCSSQSGHNTVSWYQQALGQGPQFIFQYYREEENGRGNFPPRFSGLQFPNYSSELNVNALELDDSALYLCASSGRPGQGAEQYFGPGTRLTVT.

This clonotype came up a few times. The rearrangement links TRBV10-3 to TRBJ2-5; tentative D call: TRBD2 (5 bases). V was shortened by 0 bases and J by 5 bases, with 10 bases between the two germline ends. This CDR3 spans 14 amino acids. Germline CDR1 reads ENHRY; CDR2 reads SYGVKD. The CDR3 is CAISESEGWETQYF. CDR3 DNA sequence: TGTGCCATCAGTGAGTCAGAGGGTTGGGAGACCCAGTACTTC.

The CDR3 DNA reads as TGCGCCAGCAGTGAAGCCCAGTCTGGCTACACCTTC. Its protein is CASSEAQSGYTF. The V gene is TRBV10-2, the J gene TRBJ1-2; no clear D. The germline V gene encodes CDR1 WSHSY and CDR2 SAAADI. The CDR3 sequence is 12 residues long. Trimming pared 3 bases from V and 7 bases from J, leaving 9 bases between.

This clonotype was recorded a few times. The chain is built from TRBV5-6 and TRBJ2-2, with a possible D match to TRBD2 (6 bases). Per germline, CDR1 SGHDT and CDR2 YYEEEE. The length of the CDR3 is 16 residues. The germline V and J ends were trimmed by 6 bases and 1 base, with 16 bases remaining between them. The CDR3 region is CASIPWAGMNTGELFF. CDR3 sequence (DNA): TGTGCCAGCATCCCCTGGGCGGGGATGAACACCGGGGAGCTGTTTTTT.

This clonotype was counted a few times. V is TRBV2 and J is TRBJ1-5; D gene unclear. The V end was cut by 4 bases, the J end by 4 bases, with 8 bases between. Germline V lookup: CDR1 SNHLY, CDR2 FYNNEI. The CDR3 is 13 residues long. DNA for the CDR3: TGTGCCAGCAGTGTGGGGTGGAATCAGCCCCAGCATTTT. This gives the protein CASSVGWNQPQHF.

Judged by abundance, this clonotype is medium-sized (0.01 to 0.1%). V and J are TRBV10-3 and TRBJ1-6, with 10 nucleotides matching TRBD1. The ends lost 3 bases at V and 9 bases at J; junction bases unmatched: 2. CDR3 length: 14 residues. Germline loops: CDR1 ENHRY, CDR2 SYGVKD. Here the CDR3 reads CAISEGTGVSPLHF. CDR3 DNA sequence: TGTGCCATCAGTGAAGGGACAGGGGTTTCACCCCTCCACTTT.

This clonotype was counted only a few times. The V call is TRBV2, the J call TRBJ1-6; D perhaps matches TRBD1 (5 bases). The CDR3 contains 13 residues. Trimming took 5 bases from V and 7 from J, leaving 9 bases between them. CDR1 SNHLY and CDR2 FYNNEI come from the germline V gene. The CDR3 DNA sequence: TGTGCCAGCAGTACTCCAGGGAATTCACCCCTCCACTTT. Its protein product is CASSTPGNSPLHF. The full variable domain, in which reference TRBV2 and TRBJ1-6 provide the parts outside the CDR3, is EPEVTQTPSHQVTQMGQEVILRCVPISNHLYFYWYRQILGQKVEFLVSFYNNEISEKSEIFDDQFSVERPDGSNFTLKIRSTKLEDSAMYFCASSTPGNSPLHFGNGTRLTVT.

V usage is TRBV5-1 and J usage is TRBJ2-7; 8 bases line up with TRBD1. This CDR3 is 15 amino acids long. The germline V gene has CDR1 SGHRS and CDR2 YFSETQ. The ends lost 0 bases at V and 0 bases at J; junction bases unmatched: 2. The CDR3 loop reads CASSLGQGFSYEQYF. The CDR3 DNA follows: TGCGCCAGCAGCTTGGGACAGGGGTTCTCCTACGAGCAGTACTTC.

CDR3 loop: CASSRTPAAITEAFF. As DNA, the CDR3 is TGTGCCAGCAGCAGAACTCCCGCGGCGATCACTGAAGCTTTCTTT. The gene calls are TRBV7-9 and TRBJ1-1, with D unresolved. This CDR3 has 15 residues. The germline gives CDR1 SEHNR, CDR2 FQNEAQ (reference sequence). Trimming stripped 5 bases from V and 4 bases from J, with 17 bases between. The full variable domain, in which reference TRBV7-9 and TRBJ1-1 provide the parts outside the CDR3, is DTGVSQNPRHKITKRGQNVTFRCDPISEHNRLYWYRQTLGQGPEFLTYFQNEAQLEKSRLLSDRFSAERPKGSFSTLEIQRTEQGDSAMYLCASSRTPAAITEAFFGQGTRLTVV.

In this sample, this clonotype turned up many times. V is TRBV4-3 and J is TRBJ1-6; D perhaps matches TRBD1 (5 bases). The V end was cut by 1 base, the J end by 8 bases, with 18 bases between. This CDR3 contains 17 residues. Germline-derived CDR1 and CDR2 are LGHNA and YSLEER. The CDR3 coding sequence is TGCGCCAGCAGCCAAGGCGTGGCGCAGGGCGTCGATTCACCCCTCCACTTT. Protein: CASSQGVAQGVDSPLHF.

This clonotype was recorded at least ten times. The chain employs TRBV7-2 and TRBJ1-2; 9 bases align to TRBD1. Unmatched junction bases numbered 4, after V lost 7 bases and J lost 4 bases. This CDR3 contains 13 residues. CDR1 is SGHTA and CDR2 is FQGNSA in the germline V gene. CDR3 bases: TGTGCCAGCACCACGGGACAGGGCTATGGCTACACCTTC. This sequence encodes CASTTGQGYGYTF.

This clonotype occurred many times. CDR3 DNA sequence: TGTGCCACCAGTGATTTGAGACGGACAGGGGAGGGCTACACCTTC. This encodes CATSDLRRTGEGYTF. This chain uses TRBV24-1 with TRBJ1-2; 9 nucleotides line up with TRBD1. Trimming cost V 0 bases and J 8 bases; bases outside gene matches: 6. Germline CDR1 and CDR2: KGHDR and SFDVKD. This CDR3 is built from 15 residues.

The V call is TRBV14, the J call TRBJ1-1, with 10 bases fitting TRBD1. Trimming took 1 base from V and 4 from J; bases not matched to a gene: 3. The CDR3 extends over 15 amino acids. Germline CDR1 is SGHDN and CDR2 is FVKESK. For the CDR3, the DNA is TGTGCCAGCAGCCAAGTACGGACAGGGGGCACTGAAGCTTTCTTT. Translation gives CASSQVRTGGTEAFF.

This clonotype was seen repeatedly, ten times or more. The CDR3 DNA reads as TGTGCCAGCAAGACAGTAGCGGGGGGTATCAATGAGCAGTTCTTC. It encodes CASKTVAGGINEQFF. The gene calls are TRBV19 and TRBJ2-1, with 10 bases that match TRBD2. The V gene end was trimmed by 9 bases and the J gene end by 6 bases; junction bases not matched to a gene: 11. Germline V gene lookup returns CDR1 LNHDA and CDR2 SQIVND (reference sequence). There are 15 residues in the CDR3.

The chain has TRBV15 and TRBJ2-1, with 8 bases fitting TRBD1. Trimming cost V 5 bases and J 6 bases; bases outside gene matches: 6. Looked up from germline, CDR1 is LNHNV and CDR2 is YYDKDF (reference sequence). This CDR3 has 14 amino acids. The CDR3 protein is CATSPRTGSNEQFF. The CDR3 bases are TGTGCCACCAGCCCGCGGACAGGGAGCAATGAGCAGTTCTTC. The variable domain in full, with the rest retrieved from reference TRBV15 and TRBJ2-1, is DAMVIQNPRYQVTQFGKPVTLSCSQTLNHNVMYWYQQKSSQAPKLLFHYYDKDFNNEADTPDNFQSRRPNTSFCFLDIRSPGLGDTAMYLCATSPRTGSNEQFFGPGTRLTVL.

Turning to this clonotype: This clone may be a read error of a much larger clone one base away. The chain carries TRBV6-1 and TRBJ1-5; D gene ambiguous. Germline CDR1 and CDR2: MNHNS and SASEGT. With 4 bases removed from V and 4 bases from J, the gap between germline ends came to 14 bases. The CDR3 has 15 amino acids. The CDR3 loop is CASSVTVTPNQPQHF. The CDR3 region has the DNA TGTGCCAGCAGTGTGACGGTAACCCCTAATCAGCCCCAGCATTTT.

Many counts were recorded for this clonotype. The rearrangement links TRBV20-1 to TRBJ1-2; D possibly corresponds to TRBD1 (6 bases). The CDR3 consists of 14 residues. V was cut by 0 bases and J by 4 bases, with 12 bases left in between. Germline values: CDR1 DFQATT, CDR2 SNEGSKA (reference sequence). CDR3 coding DNA: TGCAGTGCTAGAGATCCCAGGGGAGGCTATGGCTACACCTTC. Translated: CSARDPRGGYGYTF.

To note about this clonotype: One end of the junction does not line up with germline, which may come from a read error. J is TRBJ1-1 and V is TRBV19; 9 bases are a match to TRBD1. Germline V gene sequence: CDR1 LNHDA, CDR2 SQIVND (reference sequence). This CDR3 has 13 amino acids. The CDR3 region is CASNTGGLTEVFF. The CDR3 coding sequence is TGTGCCAGTAATACAGGGGGCCTCACTGAAGTTTTCTTT.

About this clonotype itself: This may come from a read error, since a much larger clone is one base off. The final CDR3 position lacks the conserved phenylalanine or tryptophan, pointing to a likely read error. The chain employs TRBV20-1 and TRBJ2-2, with TRBD1 matching 7 bases. The CDR3 length is 14 residues. Germline V gene lookup returns CDR1 DFQATT and CDR2 SNEGSKA (reference sequence). The V and J ends lost 4 bases and 3 bases, in that order; junction bases with no gene match: 5. The CDR3, as DNA: TGCAGTGCTAACAGGGGTGGCGACACCGGGGAGCTGTTTTTA. This encodes CSANRGGDTGELFL.

The DNA of the CDR3 is TGTGCCACCCTAGGACAGACTGAAGCTTTCTTT. Amino acids: CATLGQTEAFF. This chain connects TRBV15 to TRBJ1-1; TRBD1 might be the D (6 bases). V dropped 8 bases and J dropped 5 bases, with 9 bases sitting between them. CDR1 LNHNV and CDR2 YYDKDF come from the germline V gene (reference sequence). This CDR3 comprises 11 residues.

This clonotype was detected ten times or more. The chain couples TRBV7-6 to TRBJ1-1; TRBD1 agrees at 7 bases. CDR1 SGHVS and CDR2 FNYEAQ come from the germline V gene. The CDR3 contains 12 residues. V lost 5 bases and J lost 8; bases outside the gene matches: 5. The DNA for the CDR3 is TGTGCCAGCAGCCCATGGACAGGAGAAGCTTTCTTT. The encoded protein is CASSPWTGEAFF.

The chain has TRBV2 and TRBJ1-4; maybe TRBD1 (5 bases). In germline, CDR1 is SNHLY, CDR2 FYNNEI. The CDR3 runs 14 residues. Trimming pared 6 bases from V and 8 bases from J, leaving 16 bases between. CDR3 amino acids: CASRGTVASEKLFF. The CDR3 DNA reads TGTGCCAGCAGGGGGACCGTCGCCAGCGAAAAACTGTTTTTT.

J is TRBJ1-2 and V is TRBV2; maybe TRBD1 (6 bases). The CDR3 sequence is 14 residues long. V lost 5 bases to trimming and J lost 0 bases, with 10 bases between them. CDR1 and CDR2 from the germline V gene are SNHLY and FYNNEI. CDR3 in amino acids: CASSFTGTNYGYTF. The CDR3 region has the DNA TGTGCCAGCAGTTTCACAGGGACTAACTATGGCTACACCTTC.

This clonotype was observed at least ten times. CDR3 loop: CSASPGGVDTF. The CDR3 DNA sequence: TGCAGTGCTAGCCCCGGCGGGGTGGACACCTTC. The chain couples TRBV20-1 to TRBJ1-2; D is unclear. This CDR3 region has 11 residues. V was trimmed by 3 bases and J by 12 bases, leaving 14 bases between them. Germline CDR1 reads DFQATT; CDR2 reads SNEGSKA (reference sequence).

This clonotype was seen more than once but under ten times. The gene calls are TRBV19 and TRBJ1-6; possible D gene TRBD1, 5 bases. Trimming took off 6 bases at V and 5 bases at J, with 8 bases between the two ends. Germline CDR1 reads LNHDA; CDR2 reads SQIVND (reference sequence). There are 13 residues in the CDR3. The CDR3 DNA sequence: TGTGCCAGTAGCTCCAGGGATAATTCACCCCTCCACTTT. Its protein product is CASSSRDNSPLHF.

The chain links TRBV6-1 to TRBJ1-1; the D gene is possibly TRBD1 (6 bases). Germline V CDR1 and CDR2: MNHNS, SASEGT. V lost 10 bases and J 0 bases, leaving 15 bases between the germline ends. There are 14 residues in the CDR3. The chain's CDR3 is CATSLQGMNTEAFF. DNA of the CDR3: TGTGCCACTTCCTTACAGGGTATGAACACTGAAGCTTTCTTT.

Turning to this clonotype: This may be a read error, as it is one base from a much larger clone. The chain has TRBV10-2 and TRBJ1-5; D gene ambiguous. The V gene lost 7 bases and the J gene lost 4 bases, with 8 bases spanning the gap. In germline, CDR1 is WSHSY, CDR2 SAAADI. CDR3 length equals 12 residues. CDR3 DNA sequence: TGCGCCAGCAAAGGACTAAATCAGCCCCAGCATTTT. Protein sequence: CASKGLNQPQHF.